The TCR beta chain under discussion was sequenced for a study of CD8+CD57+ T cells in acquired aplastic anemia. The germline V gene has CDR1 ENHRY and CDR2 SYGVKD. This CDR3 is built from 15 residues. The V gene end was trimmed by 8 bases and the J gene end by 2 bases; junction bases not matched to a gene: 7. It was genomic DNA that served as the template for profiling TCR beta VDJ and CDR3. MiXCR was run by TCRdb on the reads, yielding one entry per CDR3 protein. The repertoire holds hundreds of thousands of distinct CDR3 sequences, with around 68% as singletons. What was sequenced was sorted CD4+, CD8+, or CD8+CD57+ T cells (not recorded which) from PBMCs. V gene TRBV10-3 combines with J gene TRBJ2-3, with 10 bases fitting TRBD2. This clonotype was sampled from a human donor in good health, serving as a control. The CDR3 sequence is CAIGESGGVTDTQYF. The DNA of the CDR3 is TGTGCCATCGGAGAGAGCGGGGGGGTCACAGATACGCAGTATTTT.